These T cell receptor beta chains were read from a single sample in a study of T cell responses to AZD1222 COVID-19 vaccine. Using immunoSEQ multiplex PCR, the repertoire was profiled, and TCRdb retains in-frame clones only, with some absent. The sample lists more than 95,000 clones, approximately 86% occurring once. The sample in question was peripheral blood, obtained 28 days after the second dose of the MenACWY control vaccine. The receptors shown here come from an adult who received the MenACWY meningococcal vaccine as a control. The CDR3 runs from the conserved cysteine through the conserved F or W. Expanded clones are given a class, and other clones once, few, many or no size at all.

abundance	len	v_gene	j_gene	CDR3aa
few	16	TRBV5-1	TRBJ2-7	CASSPSSDRAVHEQYF
NA	16	TRBV20-1	TRBJ1-5	CSASPRARYSNQPQHF
NA	16	TRBV7-9	TRBJ2-3	CASSRPSQVGTDTQYF
NA	15	TRBV2	TRBJ2-3	CASIGEVGSLDTQYF
NA	14	TRBV28	TRBJ2-7	CASSSPSGSYEQYF
NA	14	TRBV7-2	TRBJ1-2	CASSLMGRQYGYTF
NA	16	TRBV5-6	TRBJ2-7	CASSLVRGGSLYEQYF
NA	12	TRBV6-5	TRBJ1-1	CASSTQGAEAFF
NA	15	TRBV19	TRBJ1-1	CASSTIGNNRPGAFF
NA	15	TRBV25-1	TRBJ2-2	CASSPRGGDTGELFF
NA	14	TRBV6-6	TRBJ2-3	CASSSPPGTDTQYF
NA	13	TRBV10-2	TRBJ1-1	CASKDRVHTEAFF
NA	14	TRBV7-3	TRBJ2-1	CASSSQGLAGEQFF
once	15	TRBV5-1	TRBJ1-5	CASSLSAGGNQPQHF
NA	15	TRBV27	TRBJ2-3	CASSFAGGSTDTQYF
NA	19	TRBV18	TRBJ1-1	CASSPRLTGQGGRDTEAFF
NA	13	TRBV2	TRBJ2-3	CASSADRADTQYF
NA	15	TRBV19	TRBJ2-3	CASTRQSYRPDTQYF
NA	15	TRBV3-1/TRBV3-2	TRBJ1-1	CASSQDFSSTAEAFF
NA	13	TRBV9	TRBJ1-4	CASSANQGEKLFF
NA	16	TRBV9	TRBJ2-2	CASSGPGGLNTGELFF
NA	12	TRBV10-3	TRBJ1-5	CAIGRADQPQHF
once	14	TRBV6-6	TRBJ2-2	CASSSGTNTGELFF
NA	14	TRBV5-1	TRBJ2-5	CASSLESGVETQYF
NA	12	TRBV6-9	TRBJ2-5	CASSYGAETQYF
NA	16	TRBV18	TRBJ1-5	CASSPPGVGSNQPQHF